This T cell receptor (beta chain) was identified during a study of early T cells in non-severe SARS-CoV-2 infection. Study as a whole: Chains were not paired, and sequencing was done on bulk RNA from unsorted whole blood. Study-level findings and limits: A preference for anti-spike CD8 responses marked VDJdb matching, which missed private and CD4 specificities.

Individual cDNA molecules carried attached unique molecular identifiers. TCRdb re-derived calls from the 5' RACE reads in MiXCR, one entry per CDR3 protein. The sample has approximately 39,000 distinct CDR3 sequences, under 7% seen once; the top ten hold more than 20%. Concerning this clonotype itself: The antigen is not known.

Trimming took 6 bases from V and 8 from J, leaving 17 bases between them. The CDR3 spans 14 residues. From germline, CDR1 is LNHNV and CDR2 YYDKDF (reference sequence). The sample in question was whole blood, obtained at baseline. The V and J genes are TRBV15 and TRBJ2-1, with D perhaps TRBD1 (5 bases). The TCR sequence derives from an adult who was a healthcare worker with PCR-confirmed SARS-CoV-2 infection or an uninfected control (not recorded which). The chain's CDR3 is CATRVGVRVDEQFF. CDR3 nucleotides: TGTGCCACCAGAGTTGGGGTCAGGGTGGATGAGCAGTTCTTC.